This entry is about one TCR beta chain. Its antigen is unknown. The read ends 3 residues early relative to the CDR3; the germline J gene fills the gap. The entry originates in a study of T cell clonality in common variable immunodeficiency. The study, taken as a whole, reports: Fewer deletions and N-nucleotide insertions were reportedly seen in common variable immunodeficiency TCR beta sequences. Compared with controls, CVID subjects had fewer shared TCRbeta clones.

The CDR3 totals 13 residues. The V gene's germline CDR1 is DFQATT and CDR2 SNEGSKA (reference sequence). Patients and controls were mostly of Caucasian heritage. The method was immunoSEQ multiplex PCR; TCRdb's version includes in-frame clones alone and lacks a portion of them. The table lists tens of thousands of clones, with no singletons. The TCR originated in a person between 18 and 75 years old in good health. The gene calls are TRBV20-1 and TRBJ1-1; D gene uncertain. The sequenced sample consisted of peripheral blood mononuclear cells. The sequenced CDR3 bases are TGCAGTGCTAGAGATAGCAGCTCCTACGAG. This encodes CSARDSSSYE. The whole CDR3 reads CSARDSSSYEAFF.